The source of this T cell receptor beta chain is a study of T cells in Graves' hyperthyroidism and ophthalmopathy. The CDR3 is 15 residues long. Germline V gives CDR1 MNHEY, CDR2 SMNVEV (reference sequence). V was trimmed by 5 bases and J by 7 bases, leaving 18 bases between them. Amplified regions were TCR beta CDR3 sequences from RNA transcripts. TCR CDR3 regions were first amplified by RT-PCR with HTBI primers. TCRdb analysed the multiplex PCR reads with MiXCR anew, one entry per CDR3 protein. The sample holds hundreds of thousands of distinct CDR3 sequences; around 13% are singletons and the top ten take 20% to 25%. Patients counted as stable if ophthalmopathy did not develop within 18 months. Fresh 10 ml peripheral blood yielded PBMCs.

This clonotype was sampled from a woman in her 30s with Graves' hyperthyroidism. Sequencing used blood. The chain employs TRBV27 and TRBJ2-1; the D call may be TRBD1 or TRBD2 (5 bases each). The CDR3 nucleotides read TGTGCCAGCAGTGGGGACGGACCGGAGAATAATGAGCAGTTCTTC. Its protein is CASSGDGPENNEQFF.